What follows are 8 T cell receptor beta chains derived from one specimen sequenced in a study of T cell responses to AZD1222 COVID-19 vaccine. Sequenced by immunoSEQ multiplex PCR; TCRdb stores in-frame clones only, minus some. This table holds over 50,000 clones, 81% found once. Sequenced material: peripheral blood, taken 28 days after the second AZD1222 dose. The receptors stem from an adult who received the AZD1222 COVID-19 vaccine.

CDR3 bases: TGTGCCAGCAGCCAAGGGGACAGGGGGAGTAATGAAAAACTGTTTTTT. Translating gives CASSQGDRGSNEKLFF. The rearrangement joins TRBV3-1 (or the pseudogene TRBV3-2) to TRBJ1-4, with TRBD1 identical over 11 bases. Germline V lookup: CDR1 LGHDT, CDR2 YNNKEL (reference sequence). The junction had 2 bases not matched to a gene; V was cut back by 1 base and J by 4 bases. This CDR3 is 16 amino acids long.

This clone was observed a handful of times. CDR3 residues: CASSEEFGYTF. Here the CDR3 DNA reads TGTGCCAGCAGTGAAGAATTTGGCTACACCTTC. The V call is TRBV6-1, the J call TRBJ1-2; D not resolved. Trimming pared 1 base from V and 7 bases from J, leaving 4 bases between. Germline assignment: CDR1 MNHNS and CDR2 SASEGT. This CDR3 comprises 11 residues.

The table lists this clone with a count of one. The chain couples TRBV18 to TRBJ2-7, with D perhaps matching TRBD1 (6 bases). CDR1 and CDR2 (germline): KGHSH, LQKENI. This CDR3 has 14 amino acids. V lost 3 bases and J 1 base, leaving 10 bases between the germline ends. For the CDR3, the DNA is TGTGCCAGCTCACCCACAGGGTTTTCCTACGAGCAGTACTTC. It translates to CASSPTGFSYEQYF.

The rearrangement links TRBV7-9 to TRBJ1-4; D ambiguous. The germline V and J ends were trimmed by 5 bases and 8 bases, with 12 bases remaining between them. The CDR3 extends over 13 amino acids. Germline CDR1 reads SEHNR; CDR2 reads FQNEAQ (reference sequence). In nucleotides, the CDR3 is TGTGCCAGCAGCCCCAGCGGGTCGGAAAAACTGTTTTTT. The encoded protein is CASSPSGSEKLFF.

J is TRBJ2-2 and V is TRBV29-1; no clear D gene. From germline, CDR1 is SQVTM and CDR2 ANQGSEA. The ends were cut back, 3 bases at V and 1 base at J, with 6 bases in the middle. This CDR3 is 13 amino acids long. The CDR3, as DNA: TGCAGCGTTGAGGGAAGGAACACCGGGGAGCTGTTTTTT. The encoded protein is CSVEGRNTGELFF.

This chain links TRBV6-5 with TRBJ2-7; the D is unclear. CDR1 and CDR2 from the germline V gene are MNHEY and SVGAGI. CDR3 length: 12 residues. Trimming stripped 2 bases from V and 0 bases from J, with 2 bases between. CDR3 bases: TGTGCCAGCAGTTACCCCTCCTACGAGCAGTACTTC. Its protein product is CASSYPSYEQYF.

The rearrangement uses TRBV7-9 and TRBJ1-2; D ambiguous. Germline CDR1 reads SEHNR; CDR2 reads FQNEAQ (reference sequence). This CDR3 has 17 residues. V shed 5 bases and J shed 0 bases, with 19 bases lying between them. The chain's CDR3 is CASSIGEPRRANYGYTF. CDR3 bases: TGTGCCAGCAGCATCGGGGAGCCCAGGCGAGCTAACTATGGCTACACCTTC.

This clone was seen just once. V gene TRBV6-1 combines with J gene TRBJ1-2; D unclear. The V gene's germline CDR1 is MNHNS and CDR2 SASEGT. Between the trimmed V and J ends, which lost 1 base and 3 bases, there was a span of 12 bases. CDR3 length: 15 residues. In nucleotides, the CDR3 is TGTGCCAGCAGTGAAGAGGCGGGGAGACACTATGGCTACACCTTC. Translating gives CASSEEAGRHYGYTF.